This T cell receptor beta chain was observed in a study of OX40 agonist ivuxolimab in advanced cancers. For the study in its entirety: The costimulatory receptor OX40 (CD134) was targeted by ivuxolimab, a fully human IgG2 agonistic monoclonal antibody. The monotherapy dose-escalation portion (N ≈ 56 patients) of the phase I ivuxolimab trial is reported in the paper. In the dose-escalation cohort, 65% to 85% of patients were male, and the mean age was around 60 years with a range of about 23 to 79. Prior anti-PD-1, anti-PD-L1 or anti-CTLA-4 therapy was permitted, and checkpoint inhibitors had been received by roughly two fifths of dose-escalation patients. Three dose-escalation patients achieved partial responses, one with hepatocellular carcinoma and two with cutaneous melanoma. Peripheral TCRbeta sequencing aimed to test whether ivuxolimab altered TCR sequence diversity and caused clonal T-cell expansion. Intravenous ivuxolimab was administered to patients every 2 weeks at six dose levels: 0.01, 0.1, 0.3, 1.5, 3 and 10 mg/kg. Of the approximately 50 dose-escalation patients, hepatocellular carcinoma was present in about 20, melanoma in around 15, renal cell carcinoma in 9 and head and neck cancer in 9.

Concerning this clone: Which antigen it targets is not known. It has no much larger one-base neighbor in the sample; base qualities were not kept.

Patients with autoimmune disease history or receiving systemic immunosuppression were excluded from the trial. Peripheral blood for TCR sequencing was drawn from every dose cohort at baseline, at cycle 4 day 1 and at cycle 7 day 1. Samples were obtained from an open-label, multicenter, first-in-human phase I dose-escalation trial of ivuxolimab. Adults with locally advanced or metastatic melanoma, renal cell, hepatocellular, or head and neck squamous cell carcinoma were enrolled in the trial. Before TCR sequencing, CD4+ and CD8+ T cells were separately sorted from peripheral blood. In the germline V gene, CDR1 corresponds to SNHLY and CDR2 to FYNNEI. The CDR3 numbers 13 residues from cysteine through phenylalanine. Only the CDR3 DNA stays, 39 bases, in frame from base 1. V was cut back by 7 bases and J by 6 bases, leaving a gap of 12 bases between them. Genomic DNA was isolated from the sorted cells so that the TCRbeta CDR3 region could be sequenced. TCRbeta CDR3 regions were sequenced using the immunoSEQ Assay. Here the immuneACCESS table is served through TCRdb, limited to in-frame sequences with V and J called. Missing clones are a known gap in these copies; in checked studies unresolved V genes cover under half, and the rest lacks a known reason. The sample table lists about 140,000 clones, 90% of them with a count of one. Of the sample, 0.95% to 1.4% falls within the top ten clones.

Overall study results and their limits: Partial responders in the 0.1-3.0 mg/kg groups had among the lowest normalized peripheral clonal expansion, especially among CD8+ T cells. After ivuxolimab, more expanded clones were found on average in CD8+ T cells than in CD4+ T cells. Low levels of normalized T-cell clonal expansion were also seen in some patients who did not respond. The antigen specificity of the clonally expanded peripheral T cells was not determined. At doses from 0.1 to 3.0 mg/kg, clonal expansion was seen in both CD4+ and CD8+ blood T cells between baseline and week 6.

The sequence joins TRBV2 to TRBJ2-2, with the D gene too uncertain to name. Material: CD4+ or CD8+ T cells sorted from blood, obtained in a trial of the OX40 agonist ivuxolimab. The receptor comes from an adult with an advanced solid tumor such as melanoma, head and neck, liver or kidney cancer. The DNA sequence is as follows: TGTGCCAGCATCCTTCAGGTATCCGGGGAGCTGTTTTTT. Translated, it reads CASILQVSGELFF. The entire variable domain, with the stretches around the CDR3 drawn from the reference TRBV2 and TRBJ2-2 proteins, is EPEVTQTPSHQVTQMGQEVILRCVPISNHLYFYWYRQILGQKVEFLVSFYNNEISEKSEIFDDQFSVERPDGSNFTLKIRSTKLEDSAMYFCASILQVSGELFFGEGSRLTVL.